This T cell receptor beta chain was recovered during a study of blood T cell repertoires in COVID-19. Study-level information: The United States, Italy and Spain supplied acute and convalescent COVID-19 samples. Sources were T cells, B-cell-depleted T cells, or PBMCs; the material itself was cDNA or gDNA.

Germline V CDR1 and CDR2: SGHNT, YYREEE (reference sequence). Trimming cost V 3 bases and J 4 bases; bases outside gene matches: 9. The CDR3 loop spans 15 amino acids. In the original analysis: Scientists estimated how many nucleated cells there were by amplifying reference gene primers. Libraries were prepared by immunoSEQ multiplex PCR; TCRdb keeps only in-frame clonotypes and omits some of them. D and trimming were read from the DNA, whereas the V and J calls and clone size are those reported in that table. The sample lists 150,000 to 200,000 clones; roughly nine tenths were seen once. The chain has TRBV5-4 and TRBJ1-2; TRBD1 matches 7 bases. This clonotype originated in a man younger than 30 who had recovered from COVID-19. Sequenced material: peripheral blood. This chain's CDR3 is CASSYTTGATYGYTF. The CDR3 bases are TGTGCCAGCAGCTACACTACAGGGGCAACCTATGGCTACACCTTC.